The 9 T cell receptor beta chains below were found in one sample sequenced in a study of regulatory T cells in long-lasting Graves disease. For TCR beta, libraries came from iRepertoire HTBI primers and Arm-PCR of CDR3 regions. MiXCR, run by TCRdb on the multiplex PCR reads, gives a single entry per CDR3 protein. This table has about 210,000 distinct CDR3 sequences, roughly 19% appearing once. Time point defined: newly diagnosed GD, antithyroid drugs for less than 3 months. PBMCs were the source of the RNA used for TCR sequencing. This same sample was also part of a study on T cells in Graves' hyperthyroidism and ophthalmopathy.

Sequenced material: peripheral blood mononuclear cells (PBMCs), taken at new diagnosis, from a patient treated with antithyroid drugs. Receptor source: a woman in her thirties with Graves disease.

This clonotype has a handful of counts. The CDR3 here is CASSFGSGVDEQFF. For the CDR3, the DNA is TGTGCCAGCAGCTTCGGGAGCGGGGTGGATGAGCAGTTCTTC. The chain has TRBV7-3 and TRBJ2-1, with 7 positions matching TRBD2. The ends lost 3 bases at V and 8 bases at J; junction bases unmatched: 7. Germline V gives CDR1 SGHTA, CDR2 FQGTGA. CDR3 size: 14 residues.

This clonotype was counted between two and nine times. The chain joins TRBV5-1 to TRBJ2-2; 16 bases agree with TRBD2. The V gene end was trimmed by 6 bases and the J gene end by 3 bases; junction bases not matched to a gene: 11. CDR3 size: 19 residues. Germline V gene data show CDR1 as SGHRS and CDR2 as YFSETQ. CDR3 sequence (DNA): TGCGCCAGCAACCCCCGCGGGACTAGCGGGAGGGTGGACACCGGGGAGCTGTTTTTT. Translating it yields CASNPRGTSGRVDTGELFF.

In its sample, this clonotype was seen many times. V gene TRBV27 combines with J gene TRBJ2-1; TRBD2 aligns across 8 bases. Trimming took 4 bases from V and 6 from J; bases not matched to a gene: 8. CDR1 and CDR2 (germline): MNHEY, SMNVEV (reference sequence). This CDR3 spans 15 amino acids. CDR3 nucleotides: TGTGCCAGCAGTTCCCGTAGCGGGGCACTCAATGAGCAGTTCTTC. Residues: CASSSRSGALNEQFF.

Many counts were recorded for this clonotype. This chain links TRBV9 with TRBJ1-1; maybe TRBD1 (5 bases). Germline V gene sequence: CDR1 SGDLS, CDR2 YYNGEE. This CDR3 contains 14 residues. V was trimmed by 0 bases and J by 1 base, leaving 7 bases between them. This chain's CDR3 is CASSVAGGNTEAFF. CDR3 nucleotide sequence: TGTGCCAGCAGCGTAGCTGGGGGGAACACTGAAGCTTTCTTT.

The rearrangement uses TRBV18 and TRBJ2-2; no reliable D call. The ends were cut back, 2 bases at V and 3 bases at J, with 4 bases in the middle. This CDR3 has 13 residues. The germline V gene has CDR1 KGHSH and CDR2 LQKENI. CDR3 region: CASSPIDTGELFF. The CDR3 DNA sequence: TGTGCCAGCTCACCAATAGACACCGGGGAGCTGTTTTTT. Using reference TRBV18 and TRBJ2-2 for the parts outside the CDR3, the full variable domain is NAGVMQNPRHLVRRRGQEARLRCSPMKGHSHVYWYRQLPEEGLKFMVYLQKENIIDESGMPKERFSAEFPKEGPSILRIQQVVRGDSAAYFCASSPIDTGELFFGEGSRLTVL.

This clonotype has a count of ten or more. The CDR3 sequence is CASSQGPLGPYTEAFF. Written as DNA, the CDR3 is TGCGCCAGCAGCCAAGGGCCGTTGGGACCGTACACTGAAGCTTTCTTT. The rearrangement links TRBV4-1 to TRBJ1-1, with a weak D call TRBD1 (5 bases). Germline CDR1 is MGHRA and CDR2 is YSYEKL. The V end lost 1 base, the J end lost 3 bases, and 15 bases lay between the germline ends. The CDR3 is made up of 16 amino acids.

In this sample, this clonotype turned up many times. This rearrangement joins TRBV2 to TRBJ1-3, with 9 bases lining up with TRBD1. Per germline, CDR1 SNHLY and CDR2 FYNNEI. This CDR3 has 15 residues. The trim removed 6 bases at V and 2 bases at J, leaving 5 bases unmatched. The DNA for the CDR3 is TGTGCCAGCAGGACCACAGGGGGCCCTGGAAACACCATATATTTT. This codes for CASRTTGGPGNTIYF.

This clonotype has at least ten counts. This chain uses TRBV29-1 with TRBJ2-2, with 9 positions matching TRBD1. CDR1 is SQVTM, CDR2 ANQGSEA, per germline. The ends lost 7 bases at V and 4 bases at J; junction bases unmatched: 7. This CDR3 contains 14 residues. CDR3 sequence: CSAYRDRVTGELFF. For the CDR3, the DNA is TGCAGCGCCTACCGGGACAGGGTCACCGGGGAGCTGTTTTTT.

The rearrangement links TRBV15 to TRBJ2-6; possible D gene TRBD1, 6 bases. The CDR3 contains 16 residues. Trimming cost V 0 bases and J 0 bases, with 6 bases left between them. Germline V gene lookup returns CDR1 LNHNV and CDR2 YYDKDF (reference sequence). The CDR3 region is CATSREGGSGANVLTF. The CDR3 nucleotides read TGTGCCACCAGCAGAGAAGGGGGCTCTGGGGCCAACGTCCTGACTTTC.